In this sample, the clone carrying this T cell receptor beta chain turned up a few times. At the DNA level, this CDR3 is encoded by other sequences in the same sample as well. TCRdb's copy holds only in-frame clones and misses some; the assay was immunoSEQ multiplex PCR. Counted here are tens of thousands of clones, more than 85% occurring once; the ten biggest clones make up roughly 20%. The length of the CDR3 is 12 residues. Per germline, CDR1 SEHNR and CDR2 FQNEAQ (reference sequence). With 1 base removed from V and 7 bases from J, the gap between germline ends came to 5 bases. This sample was taken from a study of OX40 agonist ivuxolimab in advanced cancers.

The specimen comprised CD4+ or CD8+ T cells sorted from blood, sampled in a trial of the OX40 agonist ivuxolimab. The clonotype was recovered from an adult with an advanced solid tumor such as melanoma, head and neck, liver or kidney cancer. The J gene is TRBJ1-5, the V gene TRBV7-9, with D possibly TRBD1 on 5 matching bases. CDR3 protein: CASSLGTQPQHF. CDR3 nucleotides: TGTGCCAGCAGCTTAGGGACACAGCCCCAGCATTTT.